The clone carrying this T cell receptor beta chain was recorded only once. The data were taken from a study of OX40 agonist ivuxolimab in advanced cancers. Study at large: Participants averaged about 66 years of age (range about 23 to 79) and were around 80% male.

Sequencing was performed with immunoSEQ multiplex PCR; in TCRdb, only in-frame clones are kept and a portion is missing. Of approximately 82,000 clones listed, 80% to 95% are singletons. The CDR3 runs 13 residues. Per germline, CDR1 LNHNV and CDR2 YYDKDF (reference sequence). Deletions cut 1 base from V and 3 bases from J, with 6 bases between. The rearrangement uses TRBV15 and TRBJ1-1; D unclear. Sequences were derived from CD4+ or CD8+ T cells sorted from blood, sampled in a trial of the OX40 agonist ivuxolimab. The receptor was derived from an adult with an advanced solid tumor such as melanoma, head and neck, liver or kidney cancer. The CDR3 protein is CATSRGIDTEAFF. The DNA of the CDR3 is TGTGCCACCAGCAGAGGGATTGACACTGAAGCTTTCTTT.